These 31 T cell receptor beta chains were all obtained from the same sample, sequenced in a study of T cell repertoires in aging, cancer and after chemotherapy. TCR beta rearrangements were amplified from peripheral blood genomic DNA. Multiplex touch-down PCR with TRB-A/B primers amplified rearranged V-D-J TRB sequences. TCRdb reanalysed the multiplex PCR reads using MiXCR and keeps one entry per CDR3 protein. The sample has around 12,000 distinct CDR3 sequences; 35% to 45% are singletons. The sample taken for sequencing was blood. These receptors came from a human donor in good health. The donor label of this sample is uncertain.

This clonotype ranks as medium-sized. V gene TRBV6-5 combines with J gene TRBJ2-3; 7 bases agree with TRBD2. CDR1 MNHEY and CDR2 SVGAGI come from the germline V gene. After removal of 5 bases from V and 3 bases from J, the junction contained 14 bases not matched to a gene. The CDR3 loop spans 17 amino acids. CDR3 DNA: TGTGCCAGCAGTCGGACCGCGATGGGCGGGAGAACAGATACGCAGTATTTT. Translated: CASSRTAMGGRTDTQYF.

This clonotype was observed a handful of times. This chain uses TRBV6-1 with TRBJ2-7; D unclear. The CDR3 loop spans 12 amino acids. Between the trimmed V and J ends, which lost 5 bases and 5 bases, there was a span of 10 bases. Germline V CDR1 and CDR2: MNHNS, SASEGT. Written as DNA, the CDR3 is TGTGCCAGCAGTCAAAGGTTGGACGAGCAGTACTTC. Translated: CASSQRLDEQYF.

This clonotype was seen a handful of times. The chain links TRBV27 to TRBJ2-5, with D possibly matching TRBD2 (5 bases). Germline loops: CDR1 MNHEY, CDR2 SMNVEV (reference sequence). The V end was cut by 2 bases, the J end by 4 bases, with 14 bases between. The CDR3 covers 15 residues. CDR3 residues: CASSLSRVGGETQYF. The CDR3 DNA follows: TGTGCCAGCAGTTTAAGTCGCGTTGGAGGAGAGACCCAGTACTTC.

The chain links TRBV6-2 or TRBV6-3 to TRBJ1-4; no reliable D call. CDR1 and CDR2 (germline): MNHEY, SVGEGT. The germline V and J ends were trimmed by 7 bases and 5 bases, with 20 bases remaining between them. The CDR3 consists of 16 residues. Written as DNA, the CDR3 is TGTGCCAGCATTAAGAGGGTAAAGGACTACAATGAAAAACTGTTTTTT. It encodes CASIKRVKDYNEKLFF.

CDR3 nucleotide sequence: TGTGCCAGCAGTTACTCCCGGGCAGTCTATAATTCACCCCTCCACTTT. Its protein is CASSYSRAVYNSPLHF. The chain combines TRBV6-6 with TRBJ1-6, with D hard to call. The germline V gene encodes CDR1 MNHNY and CDR2 SVGAGI (reference sequence). The length of the CDR3 is 16 residues. Trimming pared 0 bases from V and 3 bases from J, leaving 9 bases between.

DNA of the CDR3: TGTGCCAGTAGTGCGGCGGAGGGGATCAGCGGAAACACCATATATTTT. It is translated as CASSAAEGISGNTIYF. The rearrangement links TRBV19 to TRBJ1-3, with D perhaps matching TRBD1 (5 bases). Trimming left V 5 bases short and J 4 bases short, with 18 bases between. The CDR3 totals 16 residues. Germline-derived CDR1 and CDR2 are LNHDA and SQIVND (reference sequence).

The chain is built from TRBV24-1 and TRBJ2-7; D unresolved. V was cut by 0 bases and J by 0 bases, with 11 bases left in between. This CDR3 is 16 amino acids long. Germline CDR1 is KGHDR and CDR2 is SFDVKD. CDR3 protein: CATSDLDGPSSYEQYF. CDR3 nucleotide sequence: TGTGCCACCAGTGATTTGGACGGGCCTAGCTCCTACGAGCAGTACTTC.

The J gene is TRBJ2-5, the V gene TRBV10-3, with D tentatively TRBD2 (6 bases). This CDR3 has 13 amino acids. V was trimmed by 7 bases and J by 3 bases, leaving 12 bases between them. Per germline, CDR1 ENHRY and CDR2 SYGVKD. The CDR3 spells CAIKAGPEETQYF. In DNA form, the CDR3 reads TGTGCCATCAAGGCGGGGCCGGAAGAGACCCAGTACTTC.

A remark on this clonotype: Likely a read error: the CDR3 ends without its conserved phenylalanine or tryptophan. This sequence joins TRBV18 and TRBJ2-5; TRBD2 matches 11 bases. The V gene end was trimmed by 3 bases and the J gene end by 1 base; junction bases not matched to a gene: 10. The CDR3 is 18 amino acids. CDR1 is KGHSH and CDR2 is LQKENI in the germline V gene. This chain's CDR3 is CASSPRGTSGLTQETQYL. As DNA, the CDR3 is TGTGCCAGCTCACCCAGGGGGACTAGCGGACTGACCCAAGAGACCCAGTACTTA.

By sample fraction, this clonotype is medium-sized. V usage is TRBV27 and J usage is TRBJ2-7; 7 positions agree with TRBD1. Germline V gene data show CDR1 as MNHEY and CDR2 as SMNVEV (reference sequence). Germline trimming cut 6 bases from V and 0 bases from J; bases unmatched to any gene: 11. The CDR3 contains 16 residues. CDR3 sequence reads: CASSPSTGTSSYEQYF. The CDR3, as DNA: TGTGCCAGCAGCCCTTCGACAGGGACATCCTCCTACGAGCAGTACTTC.

In its sample, this clonotype ranks as medium-sized (0.01 to 0.1%). The chain is built from TRBV29-1 and TRBJ2-3; D remains ambiguous. The germline CDR1 and CDR2 sequences are SQVTM and ANQGSEA. Trimming shortened V by 3 bases and J by 6 bases, and 10 bases separated the two germline ends. The CDR3 consists of 12 residues. CDR3 in amino acids: CSVDLSTDTQYF. CDR3 in DNA: TGCAGCGTTGATCTGAGTACTGATACGCAGTATTTT.

Judged by abundance, this clonotype is medium-sized. The CDR3 DNA reads as TGTGCCAGCAGCTTTGCACCTGGGGCCAACGTCCTGACTTTC. It codes for CASSFAPGANVLTF. V is TRBV5-6 and J is TRBJ2-6; D not certain. V dropped 2 bases and J dropped 2 bases, with 5 bases sitting between them. Germline V gene sequence: CDR1 SGHDT, CDR2 YYEEEE. The CDR3 is made up of 14 amino acids.

This clonotype is a singleton in its sample. One end of the junction is discordant with germline, which a read error may explain. V is TRBV6-5 and J is TRBJ2-2, with 7 bases identical to TRBD2. Germline CDR1 is MNHEY and CDR2 is SVGAGI. The CDR3 runs 15 residues. The CDR3 region is CASSGLVANTGELYF. The CDR3 nucleotides read TGTGCCAGCAGTGGACTAGTCGCGAACACCGGGGAGCTGTATTTT.

The genes are TRBV27 and TRBJ2-5; 9 nucleotides agree with TRBD1. Trimming cost V 6 bases and J 0 bases; bases outside gene matches: 8. Per the germline V gene, CDR1 is MNHEY and CDR2 is SMNVEV (reference sequence). The CDR3 runs 16 residues. The CDR3 reads CASRQRQGGYQETQYF. The CDR3 DNA reads as TGTGCCAGCAGACAGCGACAGGGGGGGTACCAAGAGACCCAGTACTTC.

The rearrangement joins TRBV30 to TRBJ2-6; 9 bases are shared with TRBD1. The V gene's germline CDR1 is GTSNPN and CDR2 SVGIG (reference sequence). V shed 0 bases and J 0 bases; nucleotides not matched to a gene: 0. This CDR3 is 16 amino acids long. CDR3 in DNA: TGTGCCTGGAGTGTACAGGGGGCCTCTGGGGCCAACGTCCTGACTTTC. Its protein product is CAWSVQGASGANVLTF.

In its sample, this clonotype ranks as medium-sized. J is TRBJ2-7 and V is TRBV29-1; 10 nucleotides match TRBD1. The CDR3 length is 12 residues. J was trimmed by 4 bases and V by 7 bases; bases with no gene match: 4. The V gene's germline CDR1 is SQVTM and CDR2 ANQGSEA. The CDR3 DNA is TGCAGCGGTAGACAGGGGGCGTACGAGCAGTACTTC. It is translated as CSGRQGAYEQYF.

The table lists this clonotype with a count of one. The chain uses TRBV5-1 and TRBJ2-1; no definite D call. The CDR3 covers 14 residues. V lost 0 bases, J lost 4 bases, and 8 bases lay in between. Germline CDR1 reads SGHRS; CDR2 reads YFSETQ. The CDR3 is CASSLGGVYNEQFF. In nucleotides, the CDR3 is TGCGCCAGCAGCTTGGGAGGAGTATACAATGAGCAGTTCTTC.

This clonotype is medium-sized (0.01 to 0.1%) in the sample. This chain uses TRBV5-6 with TRBJ2-1, with D unresolved. CDR1 and CDR2 (germline): SGHDT, YYEEEE. CDR3 length: 15 residues. Trimming stripped 3 bases from V and 5 bases from J, with 15 bases between. The CDR3 region has the DNA TGTGCCAGCAGCTCTTCGTGGACCCTAAACAATGAGCAGTTCTTC. Its translation is CASSSSWTLNNEQFF.

The V gene is TRBV27, the J gene TRBJ2-3; 7 nucleotides agree with TRBD2. V shed 6 bases, J shed 6 bases, and the junction held 9 bases outside the gene matches. CDR3 length: 14 residues. Germline V gives CDR1 MNHEY, CDR2 SMNVEV (reference sequence). CDR3 DNA sequence: TGTGCCAGCAGACAGCGGGGTGAAGAGGATACGCAGTATTTT. Protein product: CASRQRGEEDTQYF.

This clonotype was counted a few times. The chain uses TRBV6-5 and TRBJ2-3; 9 nucleotides agree with TRBD2. CDR1 and CDR2 (germline): MNHEY, SVGAGI. The length of the CDR3 is 19 residues. V shed 0 bases, J shed 4 bases, and the junction held 14 bases outside the gene matches. This chain's CDR3 is CASSYSREVAGENPDTQYF. CDR3 sequence (DNA): TGTGCCAGCAGTTACTCGAGGGAAGTAGCGGGGGAAAATCCAGATACGCAGTATTTT.

The chain employs TRBV5-6 and TRBJ2-5; TRBD2 might be the D (6 bases). The germline V gene encodes CDR1 SGHDT and CDR2 YYEEEE. V dropped 1 base and J dropped 1 base, with 11 bases sitting between them. The CDR3 contains 15 residues. CDR3: CASSLMQRVQETQYF. The CDR3 DNA follows: TGTGCCAGCAGCTTGATGCAGCGGGTCCAAGAGACCCAGTACTTC.

The V and J genes are TRBV27 and TRBJ2-2; 10 bases are shared with TRBD2. V shed 10 bases and J 6 bases; nucleotides not matched to a gene: 8. Germline-derived CDR1 and CDR2 are MNHEY and SMNVEV (reference sequence). The CDR3 spans 14 residues. As DNA, the CDR3 is TGTGCCACCATAGGGCTAGCGGGGGCCGGGGAGCTGTTTTTT. It translates to CATIGLAGAGELFF.

The V gene is TRBV11-2, the J gene TRBJ2-1, with D perhaps TRBD1 (5 bases). Between the trimmed V and J ends, which lost 2 bases and 7 bases, there was a span of 18 bases. Germline V lookup: CDR1 SGHAT, CDR2 FQNNGV. This CDR3 spans 16 amino acids. CDR3 region: CASSLWPPKGENEQFF. In DNA, the CDR3 is TGTGCCAGCAGCTTATGGCCGCCAAAAGGGGAAAATGAGCAGTTCTTC.

A word on this clonotype: One end of the junction does not line up with germline, which may come from a read error. The genes are TRBV6-4 and TRBJ1-2; TRBD1 matches 7 bases. Germline V gene data show CDR1 as MRHNA and CDR2 as SNTAGT. This CDR3 has 15 residues. CDR3 nucleotides: TGTGCCAGCAGTTACTCGATCGACAGGGTGGATGGCTACACCTTC. This codes for CASSYSIDRVDGYTF.

The rearrangement uses TRBV6-5 and TRBJ2-7; 10 bases are shared with TRBD1. This CDR3 comprises 15 residues. J gave up 3 bases and V 3 bases, and 5 bases lay outside the gene matches. Per the germline V gene, CDR1 is MNHEY and CDR2 is SVGAGI. The CDR3 DNA sequence: TGTGCCAGCAGTTATCGACAGGGGGCTTACTACGAGCAGTACTTC. It yields the protein CASSYRQGAYYEQYF.

In its sample, this clonotype ranks as medium-sized (0.01 to 0.1%). V and J are TRBV18 and TRBJ2-7; TRBD2 is a possible D gene (6 bases). The CDR3 runs 11 residues. Germline CDR1 is KGHSH and CDR2 is LQKENI. V dropped 6 bases and J dropped 5 bases, with 8 bases sitting between them. Here the CDR3 reads CASSEGHEQYF. In nucleotides, the CDR3 is TGTGCCAGCTCGGAGGGACACGAGCAGTACTTC.

This clonotype has only a few counts. The V call is TRBV30, the J call TRBJ2-7; the match to TRBD1 covers 8 bases. The CDR3 runs to 12 residues. Trimming cost V 1 base and J 8 bases; bases outside gene matches: 4. The germline gives CDR1 GTSNPN, CDR2 SVGIG (reference sequence). This CDR3 is CAWSAGQGKQYF. CDR3 in DNA: TGTGCCTGGAGTGCAGGACAGGGAAAGCAGTACTTC.

This clonotype showed up just a few times. DNA for the CDR3: TGTGCCAGCAGCGGGAGTGGGGACACCGGGGAGCTGTTTTTT. Protein sequence: CASSGSGDTGELFF. J is TRBJ2-2 and V is TRBV6-5, with D maybe TRBD2 (6 bases). Per germline, CDR1 MNHEY and CDR2 SVGAGI. The CDR3 contains 14 residues. The ends were cut back, 6 bases at V and 3 bases at J, with 11 bases in the middle.

The rearrangement uses TRBV18 and TRBJ2-1; D is uncertain. This CDR3 contains 12 residues. CDR1 is KGHSH, CDR2 LQKENI, per germline. Trimming pared 5 bases from V and 7 bases from J, leaving 9 bases between. As DNA, the CDR3 is TGTGCCAGCTCAGCCCTAGGAAATGAGCAGTTCTTC. This codes for CASSALGNEQFF.

This clonotype is termed medium-sized (0.01 to 0.1%). The V gene is TRBV19, the J gene TRBJ2-2; the match to TRBD2 covers 10 bases. CDR3 length: 15 amino acids. With V trimmed by 5 bases and J by 6 bases, 6 bases remained unmatched. Germline V CDR1 and CDR2: LNHDA, SQIVND (reference sequence). CDR3: CASSARLAGSGELFF. The CDR3 region has the DNA TGTGCCAGTAGTGCCCGACTAGCGGGTTCCGGGGAGCTGTTTTTT.

This chain links TRBV11-1 with TRBJ1-5; D remains ambiguous. Trimming took off 3 bases at V and 6 bases at J, with 15 bases between the two ends. CDR3 length: 15 amino acids. The germline V gene has CDR1 SGHAT and CDR2 FQDESV (reference sequence). The CDR3: CASSLATIGGQPQHF. Written as DNA, the CDR3 is TGTGCCAGCAGCTTGGCTACGATAGGCGGTCAGCCCCAGCATTTT.